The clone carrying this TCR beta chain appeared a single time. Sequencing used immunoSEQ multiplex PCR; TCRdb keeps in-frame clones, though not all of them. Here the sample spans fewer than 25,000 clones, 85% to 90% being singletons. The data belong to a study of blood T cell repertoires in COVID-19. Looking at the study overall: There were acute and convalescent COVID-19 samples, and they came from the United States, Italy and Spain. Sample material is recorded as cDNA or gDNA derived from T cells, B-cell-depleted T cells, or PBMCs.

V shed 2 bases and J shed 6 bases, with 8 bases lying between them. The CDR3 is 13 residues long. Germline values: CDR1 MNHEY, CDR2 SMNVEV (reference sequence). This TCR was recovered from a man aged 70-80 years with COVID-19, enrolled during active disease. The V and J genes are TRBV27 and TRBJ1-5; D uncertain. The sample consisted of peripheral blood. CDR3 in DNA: TGTGCCAGCAGTTTAATGCCGGGTCAGCCCCAGCATTTT. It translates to CASSLMPGQPQHF.